This TCR beta chain was captured by sequencing in a study of control samples from healthy donors and cancer patients. CDR3 length: 13 amino acids. Trimming removed 3 bases from V and 11 bases from J; junction bases left unmatched: 13. The germline V gene encodes CDR1 GTSNPN and CDR2 SVGIG (reference sequence). Sequencing was performed with immunoSEQ multiplex PCR; in TCRdb, only in-frame clones are kept and a portion is missing. The data hold approximately 69,000 clones, with more than 70% observed a single time. Sequenced material: PBMCs. The rearrangement joins TRBV30 to TRBJ2-7, with 7 positions matching TRBD2. The clonotype was recovered from a man between 60 and 75 years old with colorectal cancer. The CDR3 DNA reads as TGTGCCTGGAGCCTGACCGGGACTACGGAAAAGTACTTC. Translating gives CAWSLTGTTEKYF. Together with reference TRBV30 and TRBJ2-7, the CDR3 gives the full variable domain: SQTIHQWPATLVQPVGSPLSLECTVEGTSNPNLYWYRQAAGRGLQLLFYSVGIGQISSEVPQNLSASRPQDRQFILSSKKLLLSDSGFYLCAWSLTGTTEKYFGPGTRLTVT.